What follows are 20 T cell receptor beta chains derived from one specimen sequenced in a study of neurological immune-mediated disorders. Each CDR3 protein gets one entry after TCRdb re-called the 5' RACE reads with MiXCR. Here the sample spans 10,000 to 12,000 distinct CDR3 sequences, 20% to 25% being singletons. The sequenced sample was CD8+ T cells from blood. The receptors were sampled from a woman in her 40s with multiple sclerosis.

This clonotype turned up a few times. The J gene is TRBJ2-7, the V gene TRBV5-6, with TRBD2 identical over 8 bases. Germline-derived CDR1 and CDR2 are SGHDT and YYEEEE. V lost 1 base to trimming and J lost 3 bases; unmatched junction nucleotides: 9. The CDR3 is 16 amino acids. The CDR3 nucleotides read TGTGCCAGCAGCTTGAACATGGCGGGGGGCCTCTACGAGCAGTACTTC. It yields the protein CASSLNMAGGLYEQYF.

This clonotype appeared many times. This chain uses TRBV12-3 or TRBV12-4 with TRBJ2-5; D gene uncertain. This CDR3 comprises 12 residues. V was clipped by 1 base and J by 10 bases, with 10 bases between them. The DNA for the CDR3 is TGTGCCAGCAGTTTAGGGACCCCTGTCCAGTACTTC. The encoded protein is CASSLGTPVQYF.

This clonotype was counted at least ten times. The chain employs TRBV12-3 or TRBV12-4 and TRBJ1-2; D is unresolved. The ends were cut back, 7 bases at V and 4 bases at J, with 13 bases in the middle. This CDR3 is built from 13 residues. The CDR3 spells CASTKPAGYGYTF. CDR3 DNA sequence: TGTGCCAGCACGAAACCCGCCGGCTATGGCTACACCTTC.

This clonotype is a singleton in its sample. The chain recombines TRBV21-1 with TRBJ2-3; the D segment call TRBD1 is taken from the table without a DNA check. TRBV21-1 is flagged as a pseudogene. The CDR3 is made up of 15 amino acids. CDR3 bases: TGTGCCAGTCTTGAGACGGGACAGGGGGGAGATACGCAGTATTTT. Its protein product is CASLETGQGGDTQYF.

The genes are TRBV29-1 and TRBJ2-3, with 8 bases aligning to TRBD1. The CDR3 contains 13 residues. Germline V gene sequence: CDR1 SQVTM, CDR2 ANQGSEA. The J segment lost 0 bases and the V segment lost 7 bases, leaving 3 bases of the junction unmatched. For the CDR3, the DNA is TGCAGCGCGAGACAGGGGAGCACAGATACGCAGTATTTT. Residues: CSARQGSTDTQYF.

This clonotype occurred many times. V is TRBV5-1 and J is TRBJ1-1; D unclear. V was cut by 0 bases and J by 0 bases, with 3 bases left in between. The CDR3 covers 13 residues. Germline V gene lookup returns CDR1 SGHRS and CDR2 YFSETQ. The chain's CDR3 is CASSLELNTEAFF. The CDR3 DNA follows: TGCGCCAGCAGCTTGGAGCTGAACACTGAAGCTTTCTTT.

This clonotype has at least ten counts. The rearrangement joins TRBV20-1 to TRBJ1-2; D is unclear. The V gene lost 5 bases and the J gene lost 0 bases, with 7 bases spanning the gap. Germline V CDR1 and CDR2: DFQATT, SNEGSKA (reference sequence). This CDR3 is built from 12 residues. The CDR3 DNA reads TGCAGTGCTCCACGGACTAACTATGGCTACACCTTC. Translated, it gives CSAPRTNYGYTF.

This clonotype is classed as medium-sized. CDR3 coding DNA: TGCAGCGTTGAAGTCAGGATCTACGAGCAGTACTTC. It yields the protein CSVEVRIYEQYF. The chain combines TRBV29-1 with TRBJ2-7; D uncertain. Germline CDR1 SQVTM, CDR2 ANQGSEA. The CDR3 contains 12 residues. V lost 1 base, J lost 3 bases, and 7 bases lay in between.

This clonotype is labeled as medium-sized. The CDR3, as DNA: TGTGCCAGCAGCCCCCTCCGAGGTGACCTTGAGGCCCAGTACTTC. Protein sequence: CASSPLRGDLEAQYF. This chain links TRBV25-1 with TRBJ2-5; no definite D call. V was cut by 6 bases and J by 9 bases, with 23 bases left in between. Germline V gene lookup returns CDR1 MGHDK and CDR2 SYGVNS. The CDR3 covers 15 residues.

This clonotype was seen at least ten times. The genes are TRBV5-6 and TRBJ2-7, with D possibly TRBD2 on 5 matching bases. V lost 4 bases and J 7 bases, leaving 15 bases between the germline ends. The CDR3 has 13 amino acids. The V gene's germline CDR1 is SGHDT and CDR2 YYEEEE. CDR3 loop: CASSPGDLEEQYF. CDR3 sequence (DNA): TGTGCCAGCAGCCCCGGGGATCTGGAGGAGCAGTACTTC.

This clonotype ranks as medium-sized. CDR3 DNA sequence: TGTGCCAGCAGTCCTATAGGGGGGGACGGGGCCAACGTCCTGACTTTC. Amino acid sequence: CASSPIGGDGANVLTF. The rearrangement joins TRBV27 to TRBJ2-6; tentative D call: TRBD2 (7 bases). CDR1 and CDR2 (germline): MNHEY, SMNVEV (reference sequence). V shed 5 bases and J shed 4 bases, with 15 bases lying between them. CDR3 size: 16 residues.

This clonotype was detected ten times or more. V gene TRBV29-1 combines with J gene TRBJ2-7; possible D gene TRBD2, 7 bases. This CDR3 is built from 15 residues. With 7 bases removed from V and 2 bases from J, the gap between germline ends came to 21 bases. CDR1 is SQVTM, CDR2 ANQGSEA, per germline. The CDR3 spells CSAEGGDTDPYEQYF. As DNA, the CDR3 is TGCAGCGCCGAGGGGGGGGACACCGACCCCTACGAGCAGTACTTC.

Within the sample, this clonotype is medium-sized. The chain joins TRBV7-8 to TRBJ2-7; the D is unclear. Trimming removed 1 base at V and 1 base at J, with 5 bases between. Germline-derived CDR1 and CDR2 are SGHVS and FQNEAQ. The CDR3 has 13 amino acids. In DNA form, the CDR3 reads TGTGCCAGCAGCTTAGGAAATTCCTACGAGCAGTACTTC. It translates to CASSLGNSYEQYF.

This clonotype is medium-sized by share. V gene TRBV4-2 combines with J gene TRBJ2-5; possible D gene TRBD2, 6 bases. The CDR3 has 15 amino acids. The germline CDR1 and CDR2 sequences are LGHNA and YNFKEQ. The V and J ends lost 3 bases and 3 bases respectively, with 14 bases between them. This CDR3 reads CASSHLARREETQYF. Written as DNA, the CDR3 is TGTGCCAGCAGCCACCTAGCGCGGAGAGAAGAGACCCAGTACTTC.

The CDR3 DNA follows: TGCGCCAGCAGCTTGGGGGGGGGTTCCTACAATGAGCAGTTCTTC. The encoded protein is CASSLGGGSYNEQFF. This chain connects TRBV5-1 to TRBJ2-1; 7 positions agree with TRBD2. V gave up 0 bases and J gave up 1 base; unmatched junction bases: 1. The CDR3 covers 15 residues. Germline CDR1 is SGHRS and CDR2 is YFSETQ.

Judged by abundance, this clonotype is medium-sized. CDR3 sequence (DNA): TGCGCCAGCAGCGACAGGAAAGGGGATGAGCAGTTCTTC. Its protein is CASSDRKGDEQFF. V and J are TRBV5-1 and TRBJ2-1; tentative D call: TRBD1 (6 bases). Germline V gives CDR1 SGHRS, CDR2 YFSETQ. The CDR3 contains 13 residues. The V gene lost 4 bases and the J gene lost 8 bases, with 13 bases spanning the gap. Looking up the rest from reference TRBV5-1 and TRBJ2-1 gives the full variable domain: KAGVTQTPRYLIKTRGQQVTLSCSPISGHRSVSWYQQTPGQGLQFLFEYFSETQRNKGNFPGRFSGRQFSNSRSEMNVSTLELGDSALYLCASSDRKGDEQFFGPGTRLTVL.

The sample holds many counts of this clonotype. V is TRBV11-2 and J is TRBJ2-1; TRBD2 matches 13 bases. This CDR3 has 17 residues. The ends lost 2 bases at V and 4 bases at J; junction bases unmatched: 5. Germline loops: CDR1 SGHAT, CDR2 FQNNGV. The CDR3 spells CASSLRLAGGYYNEQFF. The CDR3 nucleotides read TGTGCCAGCAGCTTACGACTAGCGGGGGGTTATTACAATGAGCAGTTCTTC. Drawing the rest from reference TRBV11-2 and TRBJ2-1, the complete variable domain is EAGVAQSPRYKIIEKRQSVAFWCNPISGHATLYWYQQILGQGPKLLIQFQNNGVVDDSQLPKDRFSAERLKGVDSTLKIQPAKLEDSAVYLCASSLRLAGGYYNEQFFGPGTRLTVL.

This clonotype was counted at least ten times. The chain is built from TRBV7-3 and TRBJ2-3; the D gene could be TRBD1 or TRBD2 (5 bases each). Germline V gene data show CDR1 as SGHTA and CDR2 as FQGTGA. CDR3 size: 14 residues. The ends were cut back, 5 bases at V and 2 bases at J, with 11 bases in the middle. CDR3 region: CASSPTGPTDTQYF. CDR3 in DNA: TGTGCCAGCAGCCCCACGGGGCCCACAGATACGCAGTATTTT.

This clonotype showed up just a few times. This chain links TRBV4-1 with TRBJ2-7; D uncertain. Germline V gives CDR1 MGHRA, CDR2 YSYEKL. This CDR3 is 14 amino acids long. V lost 4 bases, J lost 0 bases, and 10 bases lay in between. The CDR3 region has the DNA TGCGCCAGCAGCCCCGGCCCGAGCTCCTACGAGCAGTACTTC. Translated, it gives CASSPGPSSYEQYF.

Ten or more counts support this clonotype. This rearrangement joins TRBV19 to TRBJ2-7, with 7 bases that match TRBD1. J was trimmed by 3 bases and V by 1 base; bases with no gene match: 6. The CDR3 totals 15 residues. Germline V gene data show CDR1 as LNHDA and CDR2 as SQIVND (reference sequence). This CDR3 is CASSIAGDSFYEQYF. The CDR3 DNA is TGTGCCAGTAGTATAGCAGGGGACAGCTTCTACGAGCAGTACTTC.